The 19 T cell receptor beta chains presented below share a single source sample, sequenced in a study of cytomegalovirus exposure and HLA in healthy donors. The PCR had 60 Vbeta and 13 Jbeta primers. Produced via immunoSEQ multiplex PCR; TCRdb's table is partial and in-frame only. The sample records around 80,000 clones, approximately 67% being singletons. Specimen: PBMCs. Every receptor here comes from a male donor in good health and CMV-seropositive.

The V gene is TRBV25-1, the J gene TRBJ2-3; 8 bases match TRBD2. There are 16 residues in the CDR3. Germline V gene lookup returns CDR1 MGHDK and CDR2 SYGVNS. Trimming at V came to 2 bases and at J to 4 bases, leaving 8 bases not matched to a gene. The CDR3 DNA reads as TGTGCCAGCAGTGAAAAGGGCGGGGGGAAAGCAGATACGCAGTATTTT. Protein: CASSEKGGGKADTQYF.

The chain is built from TRBV29-1 and TRBJ2-5; D is perhaps TRBD1 (6 bases). Germline V gives CDR1 SQVTM, CDR2 ANQGSEA. The CDR3 is 16 residues long. V lost 6 bases to trimming and J lost 4 bases, with 24 bases between them. The CDR3 loop is CSVPGGGRGRGETQYF. DNA of the CDR3: TGCAGCGTCCCCGGTGGGGGCAGGGGAAGGGGAGAGACCCAGTACTTC.

The genes are TRBV28 and TRBJ1-2, with D possibly matching TRBD1 (6 bases). The CDR3 is 16 residues long. In germline, CDR1 is MDHEN, CDR2 SYDVKM. V lost 4 bases, J lost 6 bases, and 21 bases lay in between. CDR3 amino acids: CASSYQRGNRANGYTF. CDR3 bases: TGTGCCAGCAGTTACCAAAGGGGGAATCGGGCTAATGGCTACACCTTC.

The sample holds one count of this clone. This sequence joins TRBV2 and TRBJ1-4; TRBD1 might be the D (6 bases). Trimming pared 4 bases from V and 6 bases from J, leaving 12 bases between. Germline CDR1 is SNHLY and CDR2 is FYNNEI. The CDR3 consists of 14 residues. The CDR3 sequence is CASSGPGADEKLFF. Here the CDR3 DNA reads TGTGCCAGCAGTGGACCAGGGGCGGATGAAAAACTGTTTTTT. Full variable domain (remainder filled in from reference TRBV2 and TRBJ1-4): EPEVTQTPSHQVTQMGQEVILRCVPISNHLYFYWYRQILGQKVEFLVSFYNNEISEKSEIFDDQFSVERPDGSNFTLKIRSTKLEDSAMYFCASSGPGADEKLFFGSGTQLSVL.

This clone was recorded only once. This chain joins TRBV7-6 and TRBJ1-6, with D possibly being TRBD1 (5 bases). V lost 5 bases and J lost 9, with 17 bases in between. There are 15 residues in the CDR3. CDR1 is SGHVS and CDR2 is FNYEAQ in the germline V gene. The chain's CDR3 is CASSLSGRESSPLHF. DNA of the CDR3: TGTGCCAGCAGCCTTTCAGGGCGGGAGAGTTCACCCCTCCACTTT.

The gene calls are TRBV9 and TRBJ2-3; D possibly corresponds to TRBD1 (6 bases). The CDR3 contains 13 residues. The germline gives CDR1 SGDLS, CDR2 YYNGEE. Trimming removed 1 base from V and 6 bases from J, with 9 bases in between. CDR3 amino acids: CASSVPGQDTQYF. The CDR3 DNA is TGTGCCAGCAGCGTACCTGGACAGGATACGCAGTATTTT.

The V and J genes are TRBV7-2 and TRBJ2-7; the D gene is possibly TRBD1 (5 bases). The CDR3 has 15 residues. V was pared by 5 bases and J by 5 bases, with 19 bases between. Germline V gives CDR1 SGHTA, CDR2 FQGNSA. DNA of the CDR3: TGTGCCAGCAGCCGCATAAGGGGTTCGTCAAACGAGCAGTACTTC. The encoded protein is CASSRIRGSSNEQYF.

The CDR3 bases are TGTGCCAGCAGCTTCACCCGGTATAAGAACACTGAAGCTTTCTTT. Translating it yields CASSFTRYKNTEAFF. The genes are TRBV5-7 and TRBJ1-1; no clear D gene. TRBV5-7 is an ORF, and what it does is uncertain. The germline V and J ends were trimmed by 2 bases and 1 base, with 12 bases remaining between them. The length of the CDR3 is 15 residues.

The rearrangement links TRBV5-4 to TRBJ1-4, with 8 positions matching TRBD1. V was pared by 3 bases and J by 2 bases, with 3 bases of the junction left unmatched. This CDR3 is built from 15 residues. Germline CDR1 SGHNT, CDR2 YYREEE (reference sequence). CDR3 residues: CASSSRTGTNEKLFF. In DNA, the CDR3 is TGTGCCAGCAGCTCTAGGACAGGGACTAATGAAAAACTGTTTTTT.

This clone was seen only a few times. The chain links TRBV11-3 to TRBJ2-2; possible D gene TRBD1, 5 bases. The CDR3 runs to 19 residues. Trimming shortened V by 0 bases and J by 4 bases, and 21 bases separated the two germline ends. The germline V gene encodes CDR1 SGHNT and CDR2 YENEEA. The CDR3 nucleotides read TGTGCCAGCAGCTTAGACCCTTTGGGGCTTGGGCCAGGCACCGGGGAGCTGTTTTTT. Translating it yields CASSLDPLGLGPGTGELFF.

The chain couples TRBV5-1 to TRBJ2-7, with D perhaps TRBD1 (6 bases). The CDR3 is made up of 13 amino acids. Germline CDR1 SGHRS, CDR2 YFSETQ. V lost 4 bases and J 2 bases, leaving 10 bases between the germline ends. This chain's CDR3 is CASSPGTTYEQYF. The CDR3, as DNA: TGCGCCAGCAGCCCCGGGACAACCTACGAGCAGTACTTC.

In this sample, this clone turned up a few times. The rearrangement uses TRBV18 and TRBJ2-7; TRBD2 might be the D (6 bases). Trimming pared 4 bases from V and 5 bases from J, leaving 18 bases between. In germline, CDR1 is KGHSH, CDR2 LQKENI. There are 15 residues in the CDR3. In nucleotides, the CDR3 is TGTGCCAGCTCACTCCAAAGTTTCCCTAGCGACGAGCAGTACTTC. Protein product: CASSLQSFPSDEQYF.

The gene calls are TRBV30 and TRBJ2-7; TRBD1 might be the D (6 bases). V lost 3 bases to trimming and J lost 2 bases, with 14 bases between them. This CDR3 is built from 14 residues. Germline CDR1 GTSNPN, CDR2 SVGIG (reference sequence). CDR3 coding DNA: TGTGCCTGGAGCCCGGGACATCTGACCTACGAGCAGTACTTC. It codes for CAWSPGHLTYEQYF. The full variable domain, in which reference TRBV30 and TRBJ2-7 provide the parts outside the CDR3, is SQTIHQWPATLVQPVGSPLSLECTVEGTSNPNLYWYRQAAGRGLQLLFYSVGIGQISSEVPQNLSASRPQDRQFILSSKKLLLSDSGFYLCAWSPGHLTYEQYFGPGTRLTVT.

The chain combines TRBV11-2 with TRBJ1-1, with D unclear. Per the germline V gene, CDR1 is SGHAT and CDR2 is FQNNGV. This CDR3 comprises 14 residues. The V end lost 5 bases, the J end lost 6 bases, and 16 bases lay between the germline ends. CDR3 region: CASSARDSFAEAFF. The CDR3 DNA reads TGTGCCAGCAGCGCCCGGGATAGTTTCGCTGAAGCTTTCTTT.

J is TRBJ2-7 and V is TRBV5-1, with D unclear. The V gene lost 0 bases and the J gene lost 0 bases, with 7 bases spanning the gap. Germline V gives CDR1 SGHRS, CDR2 YFSETQ. This CDR3 has 14 amino acids. In DNA form, the CDR3 reads TGCGCCAGCAGCTTGGGTGGTAGCTCCTACGAGCAGTACTTC. This gives the protein CASSLGGSSYEQYF.

The rearrangement uses TRBV28 and TRBJ2-5; TRBD1 aligns across 7 bases. V lost 8 bases and J lost 5; bases outside the gene matches: 8. CDR1 MDHEN and CDR2 SYDVKM come from the germline V gene. This CDR3 contains 13 residues. In nucleotides, the CDR3 is TGTGCCAGCGCCTCGACAGGGTGGGAGACCCAGTACTTC. It encodes CASASTGWETQYF.

The rearrangement links TRBV28 to TRBJ2-7; 7 positions match TRBD2. CDR1 and CDR2 (germline): MDHEN, SYDVKM. V dropped 6 bases and J dropped 1; count of bases not matched to a gene: 6. The CDR3 contains 14 residues. Here the CDR3 reads CASRWEGRSYEQYF. Written as DNA, the CDR3 is TGTGCCAGCAGATGGGAGGGCCGATCCTACGAGCAGTACTTC.

This clone has only a few counts. The rearrangement uses TRBV6-5 and TRBJ2-7, with D possibly TRBD1 on 5 matching bases. V gave up 5 bases and J gave up 2 bases, with 10 bases separating them. The germline CDR1 and CDR2 sequences are MNHEY and SVGAGI. The CDR3 contains 13 residues. The DNA for the CDR3 is TGTGCCAGCAGTGAAGGGGTTACCTACGAGCAGTACTTC. As protein: CASSEGVTYEQYF.

The chain uses TRBV19 and TRBJ1-5; 8 bases fit TRBD1. Germline values: CDR1 LNHDA, CDR2 SQIVND (reference sequence). Trimming removed 0 bases from V and 3 bases from J; junction bases left unmatched: 10. CDR3 length equals 18 residues. This chain's CDR3 is CASSIERRGRADNQPQHF. Here the CDR3 DNA reads TGTGCCAGTAGTATAGAACGCAGGGGGCGCGCTGACAATCAGCCCCAGCATTTT.